The clone carrying this T cell receptor beta chain was seen only a few times. This entry is derived from a study of blood T cell repertoires in COVID-19. Turning to the study itself: COVID-19 samples, acute and convalescent, were from the United States, Italy and Spain. Sample material is recorded as cDNA or gDNA derived from T cells, B-cell-depleted T cells, or PBMCs.

The assay was immunoSEQ multiplex PCR, and TCRdb's table has in-frame clones only and misses some. Of around 140,000 clones in the sample, roughly 80% were seen once. Trimming shortened V by 5 bases and J by 9 bases, and 25 bases separated the two germline ends. The CDR3 sequence is 16 residues long. Per the germline V gene, CDR1 is SEHNR and CDR2 is FQNEAQ (reference sequence). The material sequenced was peripheral blood. This sequence was found in an older man who had recovered from COVID-19. This sequence joins TRBV7-9 and TRBJ1-2; possible D gene TRBD1, 6 bases. CDR3 loop: CASSPGGGATLGRYTF. CDR3 in DNA: TGTGCCAGCAGCCCCGGTGGGGGGGCCACGCTCGGGCGCTACACCTTC.